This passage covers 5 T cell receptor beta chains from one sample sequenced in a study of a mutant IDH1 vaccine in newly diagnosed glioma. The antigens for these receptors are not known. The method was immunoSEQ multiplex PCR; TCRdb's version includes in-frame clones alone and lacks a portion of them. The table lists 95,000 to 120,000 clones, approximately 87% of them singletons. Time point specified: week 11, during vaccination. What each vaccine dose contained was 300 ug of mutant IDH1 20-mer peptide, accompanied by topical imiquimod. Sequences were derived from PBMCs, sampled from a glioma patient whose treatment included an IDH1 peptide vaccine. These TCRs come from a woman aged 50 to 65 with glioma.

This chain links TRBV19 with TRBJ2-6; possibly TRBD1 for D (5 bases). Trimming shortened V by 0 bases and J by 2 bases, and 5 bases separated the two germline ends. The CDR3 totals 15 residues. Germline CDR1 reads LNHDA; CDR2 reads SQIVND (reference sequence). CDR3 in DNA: TGTGCCAGTAGTATAGACAGGGCTGGGGCCAACGTCCTGACTTTC. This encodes CASSIDRAGANVLTF.

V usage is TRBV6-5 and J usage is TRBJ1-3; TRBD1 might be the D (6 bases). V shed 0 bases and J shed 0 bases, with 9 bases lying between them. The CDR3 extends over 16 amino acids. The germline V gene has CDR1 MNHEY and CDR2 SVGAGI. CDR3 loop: CASSYSWTVSGNTIYF. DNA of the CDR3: TGTGCCAGCAGTTACTCCTGGACAGTCTCTGGAAACACCATATATTTT.

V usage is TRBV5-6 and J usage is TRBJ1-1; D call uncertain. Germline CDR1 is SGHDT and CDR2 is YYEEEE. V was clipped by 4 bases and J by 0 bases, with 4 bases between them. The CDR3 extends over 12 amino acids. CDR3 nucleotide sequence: TGTGCCAGCAGCGTGATGAACACTGAAGCTTTCTTT. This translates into CASSVMNTEAFF.

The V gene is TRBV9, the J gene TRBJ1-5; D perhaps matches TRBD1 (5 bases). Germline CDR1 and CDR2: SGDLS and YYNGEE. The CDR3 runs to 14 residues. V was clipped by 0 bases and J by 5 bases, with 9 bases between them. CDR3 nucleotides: TGTGCCAGCAGCGTAGGGGACTCCTATCAGCCCCAGCATTTT. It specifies CASSVGDSYQPQHF.

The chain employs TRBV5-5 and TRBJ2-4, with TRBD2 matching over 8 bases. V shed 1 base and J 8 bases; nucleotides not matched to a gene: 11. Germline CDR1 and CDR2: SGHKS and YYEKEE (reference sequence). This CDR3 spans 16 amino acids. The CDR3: CASSLLAGGVADIQYF. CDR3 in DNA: TGTGCCAGCAGCTTGCTAGCGGGTGGGGTTGCGGACATTCAGTACTTC.